This entry lists 30 T cell receptor beta chains sequenced from one sample in a study of T cell responses to AZD1222 COVID-19 vaccine. Sequenced by immunoSEQ multiplex PCR; TCRdb stores in-frame clones only, minus some. The sample holds over 130,000 clones, around 92% seen once. Specimen: peripheral blood, collected 28 days after the second AZD1222 dose. These receptors were taken from an adult who received the AZD1222 COVID-19 vaccine.

The chain combines TRBV18 with TRBJ1-5; D gene ambiguous. Trimming left V 1 base short and J 11 bases short, with 12 bases between. The CDR3 is 13 residues long. Germline V gene sequence: CDR1 KGHSH, CDR2 LQKENI. The CDR3 sequence is CASSPQRTGAQHF. The DNA for the CDR3 is TGTGCCAGCTCACCACAAAGGACGGGAGCCCAGCATTTT. Variable domain in full (rest from reference TRBV18 and TRBJ1-5): NAGVMQNPRHLVRRRGQEARLRCSPMKGHSHVYWYRQLPEEGLKFMVYLQKENIIDESGMPKERFSAEFPKEGPSILRIQQVVRGDSAAYFCASSPQRTGAQHFGDGTRLSIL.

On this clone itself: At the DNA level, this CDR3 is encoded by other sequences in the same sample as well. The chain couples TRBV3-1 (or the pseudogene TRBV3-2) to TRBJ1-2; 7 bases are a match to TRBD1. Germline V gives CDR1 LGHDT, CDR2 YNNKEL (reference sequence). The CDR3 extends over 13 amino acids. The V and J ends lost 4 bases and 2 bases, in that order; junction bases with no gene match: 1. The CDR3 DNA sequence: TGTGCCAGCAGCCCGACAGGGAACTATGGCTACACCTTC. It yields the protein CASSPTGNYGYTF.

V usage is TRBV28 and J usage is TRBJ2-1; 7 nucleotides agree with TRBD2. Germline CDR1 reads MDHEN; CDR2 reads SYDVKM. Trimming took 5 bases from V and 0 from J; bases not matched to a gene: 7. The CDR3 is 16 residues long. The CDR3 protein is CASSGRRGSSYNEQFF. For the CDR3, the DNA is TGTGCCAGCAGTGGTCGTCGCGGGAGCTCCTACAATGAGCAGTTCTTC.

This clone turned up a few times. The chain employs TRBV3-1 (or the pseudogene TRBV3-2) and TRBJ2-1; 9 bases match TRBD1. Germline V lookup: CDR1 LGHDT, CDR2 YNNKEL (reference sequence). The junction had 5 bases not matched to a gene; V was cut back by 3 bases and J by 8 bases. This CDR3 is built from 14 residues. The CDR3 DNA sequence: TGTGCCAGCAGCCATTGGGACAGGGCCTATGAGCAGTTCTTC. It yields the protein CASSHWDRAYEQFF.

This rearrangement joins TRBV5-1 to TRBJ2-5; D not certain. V was cut by 4 bases and J by 9 bases, with 13 bases left in between. CDR3 length: 12 amino acids. Germline CDR1 SGHRS, CDR2 YFSETQ. The CDR3 spells CASSPESPAQYF. CDR3 bases: TGCGCCAGCAGCCCAGAAAGTCCAGCCCAGTACTTC.

This clone was counted a few times. This chain connects TRBV14 to TRBJ2-1, with TRBD2 matching over 9 bases. The V gene end was trimmed by 5 bases and the J gene end by 9 bases; junction bases not matched to a gene: 20. This CDR3 is 18 amino acids long. Germline V gene data show CDR1 as SGHDN and CDR2 as FVKESK. The CDR3 nucleotides are TGTGCCAGCAGCTCCCGGGCCAGCGGGGGGACGGGGAGGGGTGAGCAGTTCTTC. This sequence encodes CASSSRASGGTGRGEQFF.

The chain is built from TRBV19 and TRBJ2-1, with 7 positions matching TRBD1. CDR1 is LNHDA and CDR2 is SQIVND in the germline V gene (reference sequence). The CDR3 sequence is 15 residues long. J lost 4 bases, V lost 6 bases, and 9 bases had no gene match. The CDR3 region is CASRRTGTAYNEQFF. The DNA for the CDR3 is TGTGCCAGTAGACGAACCGGGACAGCTTACAATGAGCAGTTCTTC.

CDR3 nucleotide sequence: TGTGCCAGCAGCTCCGTCCCGGGTGACTATGGCTACACCTTC. It yields the protein CASSSVPGDYGYTF. The rearrangement joins TRBV7-3 to TRBJ1-2; D gene unclear. The germline gives CDR1 SGHTA, CDR2 FQGTGA. CDR3 length: 14 amino acids. Trimming removed 4 bases from V and 3 bases from J, with 12 bases in between.

The J gene is TRBJ2-3, the V gene TRBV5-1; unclear D gene. CDR3 length: 14 amino acids. CDR1 is SGHRS and CDR2 is YFSETQ in the germline V gene. V lost 0 bases, J lost 2 bases, and 7 bases lay in between. The CDR3 nucleotides are TGCGCCAGCAGCTTGGGCAGGACCACAGATACGCAGTATTTT. It specifies CASSLGRTTDTQYF.

This chain uses TRBV28 with TRBJ2-1; 11 positions match TRBD2. The CDR3 spans 17 residues. The trim removed 5 bases at V and 4 bases at J, leaving 10 bases unmatched. Germline V CDR1 and CDR2: MDHEN, SYDVKM. The CDR3 is CASSAPGTSGHYNEQFF. The CDR3 nucleotides are TGTGCCAGCAGTGCCCCCGGGACTAGCGGACATTACAATGAGCAGTTCTTC.

The chain employs TRBV19 and TRBJ2-1; the match to TRBD2 covers 8 bases. Germline trimming cut 5 bases from V and 10 bases from J; bases unmatched to any gene: 13. The CDR3 covers 15 residues. CDR1 is LNHDA and CDR2 is SQIVND in the germline V gene (reference sequence). CDR3 residues: CASSAGLEFTSEQFF. The DNA of the CDR3 is TGTGCCAGTAGTGCGGGACTAGAATTCACGTCAGAGCAGTTCTTC.

The chain combines TRBV18 with TRBJ2-2; D not certain. Germline V gene data show CDR1 as KGHSH and CDR2 as LQKENI. CDR3 length equals 13 residues. V was pared by 3 bases and J by 6 bases, with 8 bases between. DNA of the CDR3: TGTGCCAGCTCACCTCAGAAGGCCGGGGAGCTGTTTTTT. The encoded protein is CASSPQKAGELFF.

The V gene is TRBV24-1, the J gene TRBJ1-2; 8 positions match TRBD1. The junction had 9 bases not matched to a gene; V was cut back by 4 bases and J by 6 bases. Germline CDR1 and CDR2: KGHDR and SFDVKD. CDR3 length: 15 residues. The CDR3 spells CATSDPRTGWDGYTF. In DNA form, the CDR3 reads TGTGCCACCAGTGACCCTCGGACAGGGTGGGATGGCTACACCTTC.

The sample holds one count of this clone. This chain connects TRBV18 to TRBJ2-1; unclear D gene. The CDR3 consists of 13 residues. Germline values: CDR1 KGHSH, CDR2 LQKENI. The ends were cut back, 4 bases at V and 7 bases at J, with 11 bases in the middle. This chain's CDR3 is CASSLTLENEQFF. The CDR3 nucleotides are TGTGCCAGCTCACTCACTCTAGAAAATGAGCAGTTCTTC.

The chain links TRBV29-1 to TRBJ1-1; weak D call: TRBD1 (5 bases). V was cut by 3 bases and J by 3 bases, with 8 bases left in between. From germline, CDR1 is SQVTM and CDR2 ANQGSEA. This CDR3 spans 12 amino acids. For the CDR3, the DNA is TGCAGCGTTGAGGAGGGGTACACTGAAGCTTTCTTT. Protein product: CSVEEGYTEAFF.

This clone has a single count. This chain uses TRBV6-1 with TRBJ1-2; maybe TRBD1 (5 bases). This CDR3 is 14 amino acids long. CDR1 is MNHNS, CDR2 SASEGT, per germline. Trimming shortened V by 1 base and J by 6 bases, and 12 bases separated the two germline ends. The CDR3 bases are TGTGCCAGCAGTGAAGTAAAGGGGCGCGATGGCTACACCTTC. It is translated as CASSEVKGRDGYTF.

The chain links TRBV5-1 to TRBJ2-3; TRBD2 might be the D (5 bases). CDR3 size: 16 residues. Germline values: CDR1 SGHRS, CDR2 YFSETQ. V was shortened by 0 bases and J by 3 bases, with 14 bases between the two germline ends. The CDR3 loop is CASSLGSLPGTDTQYF. Written as DNA, the CDR3 is TGCGCCAGCAGCTTGGGTTCCCTCCCGGGGACAGATACGCAGTATTTT. The variable domain in full, with the rest retrieved from reference TRBV5-1 and TRBJ2-3, is KAGVTQTPRYLIKTRGQQVTLSCSPISGHRSVSWYQQTPGQGLQFLFEYFSETQRNKGNFPGRFSGRQFSNSRSEMNVSTLELGDSALYLCASSLGSLPGTDTQYFGPGTRLTVL.

J is TRBJ2-1 and V is TRBV7-9; possibly TRBD2 for D (5 bases). Trimming took 5 bases from V and 0 from J, leaving 11 bases between them. CDR3 length equals 15 residues. The V gene's germline CDR1 is SEHNR and CDR2 FQNEAQ (reference sequence). Here the CDR3 DNA reads TGTGCCAGCAGCCCCCCGGGGAGCTCCTACAATGAGCAGTTCTTC. Protein product: CASSPPGSSYNEQFF.

The chain has TRBV5-4 and TRBJ1-2; a weak D match, TRBD1 (6 bases). Between the trimmed V and J ends, which lost 0 bases and 2 bases, there was a span of 8 bases. CDR3 length equals 14 residues. Looked up from germline, CDR1 is SGHNT and CDR2 is YYREEE (reference sequence). For the CDR3, the DNA is TGTGCCAGCAGCTTGGGGGGGCGGAACTATGGCTACACCTTC. Translated: CASSLGGRNYGYTF.

This chain uses TRBV7-2 with TRBJ2-7, with TRBD2 matching 15 bases. The V segment lost 5 bases and the J segment 6 bases; nucleotides outside the gene matches: 5. Germline V gene sequence: CDR1 SGHTA, CDR2 FQGNSA. This CDR3 has 15 amino acids. Written as DNA, the CDR3 is TGTGCCAGCAGCCCCCCGGGACTAGCGGGGGGCGAGCAGTACTTC. Translating gives CASSPPGLAGGEQYF.

The V gene is TRBV5-6, the J gene TRBJ2-7; D may be TRBD1 (6 bases). Germline V gene sequence: CDR1 SGHDT, CDR2 YYEEEE. The CDR3 length is 14 residues. Trimming cost V 4 bases and J 3 bases, with 14 bases left between them. For the CDR3, the DNA is TGTGCCAGCAGCCCCCCCAGGGGCTACTACGAGCAGTACTTC. It yields the protein CASSPPRGYYEQYF.

The chain recombines TRBV18 with TRBJ2-7, with 8 bases fitting TRBD2. The germline CDR1 and CDR2 sequences are KGHSH and LQKENI. CDR3 length equals 15 residues. V lost 5 bases to trimming and J lost 0 bases; unmatched junction nucleotides: 6. The DNA for the CDR3 is TGTGCCAGCTCAAAGGGACTAGGCCACTCCTACGAGCAGTACTTC. The encoded protein is CASSKGLGHSYEQYF.

CDR3 region: CASSLKLWGGNTGELFF. The CDR3 DNA reads TGTGCCAGCAGCTTAAAATTGTGGGGCGGGAACACCGGGGAGCTGTTTTTT. This chain links TRBV7-8 with TRBJ2-2, with a tentative D call TRBD1 (5 bases). CDR1 and CDR2 from the germline V gene are SGHVS and FQNEAQ. CDR3 size: 17 residues. The V end lost 2 bases, the J end lost 1 base, and 14 bases lay between the germline ends.

The chain uses TRBV4-2 and TRBJ2-7; TRBD1 matches at 8 bases. This CDR3 has 14 amino acids. V trimming: 5 bases; J trimming: 5 bases; junction bases outside the gene matches: 8. Germline lookup yields CDR1 LGHNA and CDR2 YNFKEQ. This chain's CDR3 is CASSEQGARDEQYF. For the CDR3, the DNA is TGTGCCAGCAGCGAGCAGGGGGCCCGGGACGAGCAGTACTTC.

The CDR3 DNA reads as TGTGCCAGTAGTCCACGGAGGTCTGGGGCCAACGTCCTGACTTTC. This encodes CASSPRRSGANVLTF. This chain uses TRBV19 with TRBJ2-6, with D possibly matching TRBD2 (5 bases). The CDR3 is made up of 15 amino acids. Trimming cost V 5 bases and J 1 base, with 9 bases left between them. Germline-derived CDR1 and CDR2 are LNHDA and SQIVND (reference sequence).

The rearrangement joins TRBV2 to TRBJ2-7, with TRBD2 matching 11 bases. The CDR3 totals 15 residues. After removal of 4 bases from V and 6 bases from J, the junction contained 8 bases not matched to a gene. Per germline, CDR1 SNHLY and CDR2 FYNNEI. CDR3 in DNA: TGTGCCAGCAGTGCCCTAGCGGGAGGAGGCGGCGAGCAGTACTTC. Residues: CASSALAGGGGEQYF.

V and J are TRBV19 and TRBJ1-3; TRBD1 matches at 8 bases. The germline V gene has CDR1 LNHDA and CDR2 SQIVND (reference sequence). The CDR3 is made up of 15 amino acids. After removal of 3 bases from V and 4 bases from J, the junction contained 5 bases not matched to a gene. Here the CDR3 reads CASSMGTGQGNTIYF. The CDR3 DNA reads as TGTGCCAGTAGTATGGGGACAGGCCAAGGAAACACCATATATTTT.

The V gene is TRBV28, the J gene TRBJ2-7; D possibly uses TRBD1 or TRBD2 (5 bases each). Trimming took off 7 bases at V and 0 bases at J, with 13 bases between the two ends. This CDR3 contains 14 residues. Germline CDR1 reads MDHEN; CDR2 reads SYDVKM. In DNA form, the CDR3 reads TGTGCCAGCACCTCCCGAGGGGCCTCCTACGAGCAGTACTTC. Translated, it gives CASTSRGASYEQYF.

The gene calls are TRBV19 and TRBJ2-1; 11 bases line up with TRBD2. CDR3 size: 18 residues. J lost 3 bases, V lost 5 bases, and 12 bases had no gene match. The germline V gene has CDR1 LNHDA and CDR2 SQIVND (reference sequence). CDR3 region: CASSDILRTSGFYNEQFF. The CDR3, as DNA: TGTGCCAGTAGTGACATCCTCCGGACTAGCGGGTTCTACAATGAGCAGTTCTTC.

The gene calls are TRBV6-1 and TRBJ1-2, with no clear D. The length of the CDR3 is 13 residues. Germline CDR1 is MNHNS and CDR2 is SASEGT. Trimming removed 11 bases at V and 4 bases at J, with 17 bases between. The CDR3, as DNA: TGTGCCGCCCTCCCGGCAGGACTCTATGGCTACACCTTC. Protein: CAALPAGLYGYTF.